This T cell receptor beta chain was profiled in a study of T-cell reconstitution after alpha-beta-depleted transplantation in children. V gave up 7 bases and J gave up 1 base, with 4 bases separating them. CDR1 is SNHLY and CDR2 is FYNNEI in the germline V gene. The CDR3 contains 12 residues. This clonotype has a handful of counts. The TCRbeta library was prepared with unique molecular identifiers. Using its own MiXCR run on the PCR reads, TCRdb lists one record per CDR3 protein. The repertoire holds around 380,000 distinct CDR3 sequences, approximately 10% seen once, with nearly 5.5% in the top ten. This TCR came from a human donor who donated a stem cell graft to a child with acute myeloid leukemia. The source material was PBMCs from the stem cell graft donor, sampled from the stem cell graft. V usage is TRBV2 and J usage is TRBJ2-2; D remains ambiguous. Here the CDR3 DNA reads TGTGCCAGCAAGATGAACACCGGGGAGCTGTTTTTT. Translating it yields CASKMNTGELFF.